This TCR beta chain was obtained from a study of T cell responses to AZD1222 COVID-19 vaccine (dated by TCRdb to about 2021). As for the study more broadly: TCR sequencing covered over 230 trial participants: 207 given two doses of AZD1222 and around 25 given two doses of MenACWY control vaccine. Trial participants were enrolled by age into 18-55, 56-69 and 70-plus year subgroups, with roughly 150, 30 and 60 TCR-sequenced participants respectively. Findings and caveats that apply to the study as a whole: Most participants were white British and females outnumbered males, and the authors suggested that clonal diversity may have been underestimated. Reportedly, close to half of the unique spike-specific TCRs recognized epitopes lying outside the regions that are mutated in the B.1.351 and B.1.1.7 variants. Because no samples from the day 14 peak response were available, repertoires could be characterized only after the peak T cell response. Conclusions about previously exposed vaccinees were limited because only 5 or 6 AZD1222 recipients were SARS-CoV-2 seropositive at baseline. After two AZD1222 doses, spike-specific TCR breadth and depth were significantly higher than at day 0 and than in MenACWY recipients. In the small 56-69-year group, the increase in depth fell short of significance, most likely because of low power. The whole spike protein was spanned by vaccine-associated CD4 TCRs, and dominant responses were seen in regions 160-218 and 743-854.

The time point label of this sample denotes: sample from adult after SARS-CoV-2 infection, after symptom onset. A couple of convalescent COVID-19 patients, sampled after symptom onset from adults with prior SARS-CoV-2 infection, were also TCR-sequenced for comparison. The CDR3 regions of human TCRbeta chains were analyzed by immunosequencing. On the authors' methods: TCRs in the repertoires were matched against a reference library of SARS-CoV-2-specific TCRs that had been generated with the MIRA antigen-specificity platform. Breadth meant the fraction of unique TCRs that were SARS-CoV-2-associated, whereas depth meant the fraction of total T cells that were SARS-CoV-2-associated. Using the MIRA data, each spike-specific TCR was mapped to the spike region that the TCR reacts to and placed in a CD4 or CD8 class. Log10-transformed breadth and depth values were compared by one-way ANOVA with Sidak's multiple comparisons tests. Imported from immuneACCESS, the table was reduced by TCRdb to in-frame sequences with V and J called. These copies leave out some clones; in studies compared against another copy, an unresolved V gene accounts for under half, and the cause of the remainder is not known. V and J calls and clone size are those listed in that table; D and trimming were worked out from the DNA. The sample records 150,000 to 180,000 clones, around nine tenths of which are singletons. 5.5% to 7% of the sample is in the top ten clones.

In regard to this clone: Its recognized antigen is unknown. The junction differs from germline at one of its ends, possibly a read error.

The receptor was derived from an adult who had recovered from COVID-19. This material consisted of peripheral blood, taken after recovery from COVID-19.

At the DNA level, the sequence is TGTGCCAGCTCGCCACCTAGCGGGAGTGGTGAGCAGTTCTTC. The resulting protein is CASSPPSGSGEQFF. The chain was built from TRBV18 and TRBJ2-1; 10 bases in the junction line up with TRBD2. There are 14 amino acids in the CDR3, from cysteine to phenylalanine inclusive. Only CDR3 DNA is held: 42 bases, read in frame from base 1. For CDR1 and CDR2, the germline V gene lists KGHSH and LQKENI. The entire variable domain, with the stretches around the CDR3 drawn from the reference TRBV18 and TRBJ2-1 proteins, is NAGVMQNPRHLVRRRGQEARLRCSPMKGHSHVYWYRQLPEEGLKFMVYLQKENIIDESGMPKERFSAEFPKEGPSILRIQQVVRGDSAAYFCASSPPSGSGEQFFGPGTRLTVL.